This T cell receptor beta chain was retrieved from a study of blood T cell repertoires in COVID-19. This table comes from immunoSEQ multiplex PCR, and its TCRdb copy is limited to in-frame clones, with some not included. The profile covers about 97,000 clones, with approximately 82% appearing a single time and 9.8% taken by the ten largest. The V segment lost 4 bases and the J segment 2 bases; nucleotides outside the gene matches: 6. This CDR3 comprises 15 residues. Germline V CDR1 and CDR2: LNHDA, SQIVND (reference sequence). This chain connects TRBV19 to TRBJ2-3; 7 bases agree with TRBD1. The sample consisted of peripheral blood. The receptor's source is a man in his sixties with active or convalescent COVID-19. CDR3 amino acids: CASSTRQGPTDTQYF. DNA of the CDR3: TGTGCCAGTAGTACCCGACAGGGCCCCACAGATACGCAGTATTTT.